This entry lists 28 T cell receptor beta chains sequenced from one sample in a study of cytomegalovirus exposure and HLA in healthy donors. Primers: 60 Vbeta forward and 13 Jbeta reverse. The repertoire was sequenced with immunoSEQ multiplex PCR; TCRdb's copy has only in-frame clones and lacks some. The data show roughly 77,000 clones, with under 70% seen just once and approximately 7% held by the top ten. The sequenced material came from PBMCs. The receptors come from a woman aged 45-65 years in good health and CMV-seropositive.

The chain links TRBV21-1 to TRBJ2-7; the table's D call of TRBD1 was not tested on the DNA. TRBV21-1 is shown as a pseudogene. CDR3 size: 13 residues. The CDR3 region is CASRQGQSYEQYV. The CDR3 coding sequence is TGTGCCAGCAGGCAGGGACAGTCCTACGAGCAGTACGTC.

This clone was observed a few times. The chain employs TRBV2 and TRBJ2-2; 7 bases map to TRBD1. Germline lookup yields CDR1 SNHLY and CDR2 FYNNEI. The CDR3 totals 14 residues. After removal of 4 bases from V and 6 bases from J, the junction contained 5 bases not matched to a gene. Here the CDR3 DNA reads TGTGCCAGCAGTGTAGACAGGGAGTCCGGGGAGCTGTTTTTT. Its protein product is CASSVDRESGELFF.

The chain is built from TRBV5-6 and TRBJ1-5; 9 nucleotides agree with TRBD1. Losses at the gene ends were 3 bases for V and 5 bases for J; bases not matched to a gene: 3. Germline V gives CDR1 SGHDT, CDR2 YYEEEE. The CDR3 is made up of 14 amino acids. The CDR3 coding sequence is TGTGCCAGCAGCTATAGGGACAGGGATCAGCCCCAGCATTTT. Protein sequence: CASSYRDRDQPQHF.

This chain links TRBV2 with TRBJ2-5; D possibly corresponds to TRBD2 (6 bases). V was clipped by 6 bases and J by 2 bases, with 16 bases between them. Germline loops: CDR1 SNHLY, CDR2 FYNNEI. The CDR3 contains 15 residues. CDR3: CASREWIAGQETQYF. Here the CDR3 DNA reads TGTGCCAGCAGGGAATGGATTGCGGGGCAAGAGACCCAGTACTTC.

The gene calls are TRBV5-4 and TRBJ1-1; possibly TRBD1 for D (5 bases). V lost 2 bases and J lost 10, with 24 bases in between. From germline, CDR1 is SGHNT and CDR2 YYREEE (reference sequence). CDR3 length: 16 amino acids. CDR3 nucleotide sequence: TGTGCCAGCAGCTTAGGAGGACAAGCGGGGGAAGGTGGAGCTTTCTTT. It specifies CASSLGGQAGEGGAFF.

The chain carries TRBV9 and TRBJ1-6, with D uncertain. V lost 0 bases, J lost 8 bases, and 12 bases lay in between. This CDR3 spans 15 amino acids. Germline V gene data show CDR1 as SGDLS and CDR2 as YYNGEE. Here the CDR3 reads CASSVEGRVDSPLHF. DNA of the CDR3: TGTGCCAGCAGCGTAGAAGGGAGGGTAGATTCACCCCTCCACTTT.

The genes are TRBV2 and TRBJ1-5; TRBD1 matches 9 bases. V dropped 3 bases and J dropped 6; count of bases not matched to a gene: 3. The CDR3 is made up of 14 amino acids. Germline loops: CDR1 SNHLY, CDR2 FYNNEI. The CDR3 region is CASSEGTGFQPQHF. Written as DNA, the CDR3 is TGTGCCAGCAGTGAGGGGACAGGGTTTCAGCCCCAGCATTTT.

J is TRBJ2-7 and V is TRBV13, with 7 bases identical to TRBD2. Germline-derived CDR1 and CDR2 are PRHDT and FYEKMQ (reference sequence). V gave up 4 bases and J gave up 0 bases; unmatched junction bases: 9. The length of the CDR3 is 16 residues. Here the CDR3 reads CASSSRAGKSSYEQYF. The CDR3, as DNA: TGTGCCAGCAGCTCCCGAGCGGGGAAAAGCTCCTACGAGCAGTACTTC.

The rearrangement links TRBV7-3 to TRBJ1-2; 10 bases are shared with TRBD1. This CDR3 comprises 14 residues. Looked up from germline, CDR1 is SGHTA and CDR2 is FQGTGA. The V and J ends lost 3 bases and 7 bases, in that order; junction bases with no gene match: 5. The CDR3: CASSLDRGLGGYTF. CDR3 bases: TGTGCCAGCAGCTTGGACAGGGGGTTAGGTGGCTACACCTTC.

The chain couples TRBV4-1 to TRBJ1-2; 7 nucleotides line up with TRBD1. The germline V gene has CDR1 MGHRA and CDR2 YSYEKL. This CDR3 has 16 residues. Unmatched junction bases numbered 5, after V lost 0 bases and J lost 1 base. In DNA form, the CDR3 reads TGCGCCAGCAGCCAAGATCCGGGACAGCTTAACTATGGCTACACCTTC. Translated: CASSQDPGQLNYGYTF.

The genes are TRBV28 and TRBJ1-2, with TRBD1 identical over 7 bases. Trimming took 5 bases from V and 2 from J; bases not matched to a gene: 8. The CDR3 spans 15 residues. The germline CDR1 and CDR2 sequences are MDHEN and SYDVKM. CDR3 coding DNA: TGTGCCAGCAGTGCCGCCGGGACAGTGAACTATGGCTACACCTTC. Encoded protein: CASSAAGTVNYGYTF.

The gene calls are TRBV11-2 and TRBJ2-2; D might be TRBD1 (7 bases). Trimming left V 5 bases short and J 4 bases short, with 14 bases between. This CDR3 region has 15 residues. CDR1 and CDR2 from the germline V gene are SGHAT and FQNNGV. The CDR3 is CASSLRQGGTGELFF. The CDR3 nucleotides are TGTGCCAGCAGCCTAAGACAGGGAGGCACCGGGGAGCTGTTTTTT.

The J gene is TRBJ1-2, the V gene TRBV6-5; maybe TRBD1 (5 bases). Germline CDR1 MNHEY, CDR2 SVGAGI. V was clipped by 6 bases and J by 2 bases, with 10 bases between them. CDR3 size: 13 residues. The CDR3 loop reads CASRTDRNYGYTF. CDR3 nucleotide sequence: TGTGCCAGCAGGACCGACAGAAACTATGGCTACACCTTC.

The rearrangement joins TRBV6-1 to TRBJ2-7; the match to TRBD1 covers 7 bases. This CDR3 region has 14 residues. V was clipped by 6 bases and J by 3 bases; unmatched bases: 8. Germline V lookup: CDR1 MNHNS, CDR2 SASEGT. The CDR3: CASSAGTADYEQYV. In DNA form, the CDR3 reads TGTGCCAGCAGCGCCGGGACAGCGGACTACGAGCAGTACGTC.

The CDR3 DNA reads TGCAGCGTCCCGTCGTCGGACAGGGCGGAGGGCGCACTGTTTTTT. Protein product: CSVPSSDRAEGALFF. V and J are TRBV29-1 and TRBJ1-4; 8 bases line up with TRBD1. The ends lost 6 bases at V and 13 bases at J; junction bases unmatched: 19. The CDR3 runs 15 residues. Germline CDR1 and CDR2: SQVTM and ANQGSEA. Based on the CDR3 plus reference TRBV29-1 and TRBJ1-4, the full variable domain is SAVISQKPSRDICQRGTSLTIQCQVDSQVTMMFWYRQQPGQSLTLIATANQGSEATYESGFVIDKFPISRPNLTFSTLTVSNMSPEDSSIYLCSVPSSDRAEGALFFGSGTQLSVL.

The chain is built from TRBV23-1 and TRBJ1-2; weak D call: TRBD1 (5 bases). TRBV23-1 is identified as an open reading frame with a role that is uncertain. The CDR3 length is 10 residues. V lost 6 bases and J lost 7, with 6 bases in between. The CDR3: CASRQGGYTF. CDR3 nucleotide sequence: TGCGCCAGCAGGCAGGGTGGCTACACCTTC.

The rearrangement links TRBV7-2 to TRBJ2-3, with D possibly matching TRBD2 (5 bases). Germline V CDR1 and CDR2: SGHTA, FQGNSA. This CDR3 is built from 19 residues. V was shortened by 1 base and J by 1 base, with 21 bases between the two germline ends. CDR3 coding DNA: TGTGCCAGCAGCTTAGTGGCCTGGCTTGAAGAGGGAGGCACAGATACGCAGTATTTT. It is translated as CASSLVAWLEEGGTDTQYF.

The chain joins TRBV7-9 to TRBJ2-3; TRBD2 matches 10 bases. The CDR3 is 15 amino acids. The V and J ends lost 5 bases and 8 bases, in that order; junction bases with no gene match: 10. Germline V gives CDR1 SEHNR, CDR2 FQNEAQ (reference sequence). Written as DNA, the CDR3 is TGTGCCAGCAGCGAGTTAGCGGGGGGTGAGGGTACGCAGTATTTT. It specifies CASSELAGGEGTQYF.

The chain employs TRBV7-9 and TRBJ1-2; 7 bases match TRBD1. Germline V gene sequence: CDR1 SEHNR, CDR2 FQNEAQ (reference sequence). CDR3 length: 14 residues. Germline trimming cut 3 bases from V and 7 bases from J; bases unmatched to any gene: 8. The CDR3 spells CASSFADRDRGYTF. In nucleotides, the CDR3 is TGTGCCAGCAGCTTCGCCGACAGGGATCGTGGCTACACCTTC.

This clone has a single count. The rearrangement uses TRBV6-5 and TRBJ2-1, with 7 bases identical to TRBD2. After removal of 0 bases from V and 7 bases from J, the junction contained 6 bases not matched to a gene. The CDR3 sequence is 15 residues long. From germline, CDR1 is MNHEY and CDR2 SVGAGI. The CDR3 here is CASSYSRREGNEQFF. The CDR3 region has the DNA TGTGCCAGCAGTTACTCGCGCAGGGAGGGGAATGAGCAGTTCTTC.

V usage is TRBV25-1 and J usage is TRBJ1-4; D ambiguous. The V end lost 4 bases, the J end lost 7 bases, and 10 bases lay between the germline ends. This CDR3 contains 13 residues. From germline, CDR1 is MGHDK and CDR2 SYGVNS. CDR3 coding DNA: TGTGCCAGCAGTGGGTTAGAGGGTGAAAAACTGTTTTTT. It codes for CASSGLEGEKLFF.

The chain couples TRBV10-3 to TRBJ2-5; D may be TRBD2 (7 bases). This CDR3 spans 15 amino acids. The germline CDR1 and CDR2 sequences are ENHRY and SYGVKD. Trimming shortened V by 4 bases and J by 4 bases, and 16 bases separated the two germline ends. This CDR3 reads CAISASQGGGETQYF. The CDR3 nucleotides are TGTGCCATCAGTGCCTCGCAAGGGGGGGGAGAGACCCAGTACTTC.

The V call is TRBV2, the J call TRBJ2-1, with D perhaps TRBD1 (6 bases). There are 11 residues in the CDR3. Trimming removed 6 bases from V and 7 bases from J, with 7 bases in between. Germline V gene sequence: CDR1 SNHLY, CDR2 FYNNEI. The CDR3 DNA reads TGTGCCAGCAGCAGGGGTAATGAGCAGTTCTTC. Amino acid sequence: CASSRGNEQFF.

This clone has more than one count but fewer than ten. The chain recombines TRBV19 with TRBJ1-4; TRBD1 might be the D (5 bases). The V end lost 3 bases, the J end lost 6 bases, and 14 bases lay between the germline ends. This CDR3 region has 15 residues. From germline, CDR1 is LNHDA and CDR2 SQIVND (reference sequence). CDR3 sequence: CASSIPGQIHEKLFF. The DNA of the CDR3 is TGTGCCAGTAGTATCCCAGGGCAGATTCATGAAAAACTGTTTTTT.

The chain joins TRBV6-5 to TRBJ1-1, with 9 bases fitting TRBD1. Germline lookup yields CDR1 MNHEY and CDR2 SVGAGI. The V and J ends lost 8 bases and 7 bases, in that order; junction bases with no gene match: 8. The CDR3 consists of 13 residues. The chain's CDR3 is CASGTGGRVEAFF. The CDR3 DNA is TGTGCCAGCGGTACAGGGGGCAGGGTTGAAGCTTTCTTT.

The V gene is TRBV28, the J gene TRBJ2-2; D is unclear. The CDR3 length is 14 residues. Germline V gene data show CDR1 as MDHEN and CDR2 as SYDVKM. The ends were cut back, 4 bases at V and 0 bases at J, with 6 bases in the middle. CDR3 bases: TGTGCCAGCAGTTCACACACGAACACCGGGGAGCTGTTTTTT. Translating gives CASSSHTNTGELFF.

V usage is TRBV5-4 and J usage is TRBJ1-6; 9 bases are a match to TRBD1. Per the germline V gene, CDR1 is SGHNT and CDR2 is YYREEE (reference sequence). CDR3 size: 14 residues. Losses at the gene ends were 0 bases for V and 9 bases for J; bases not matched to a gene: 1. CDR3 in amino acids: CASSLEQGASPLHF. The CDR3 bases are TGTGCCAGCAGCTTGGAACAGGGGGCTTCACCCCTCCACTTT.

This rearrangement joins TRBV4-1 to TRBJ2-5, with 9 nucleotides matching TRBD2. Germline CDR1 is MGHRA and CDR2 is YSYEKL. The CDR3 sequence is 18 residues long. V gave up 3 bases and J gave up 5 bases; unmatched junction bases: 16. The chain's CDR3 is CASSQINSGGTKGETQYF. CDR3 DNA: TGCGCCAGCAGCCAGATAAATAGCGGGGGCACCAAGGGGGAGACCCAGTACTTC.